This is a list of T cell receptor beta chains from one sample in a study of T-cell reconstitution after alpha-beta-depleted transplantation in children. One entry per CDR3 protein results from TCRdb running MiXCR on the PCR reads. Of 550,000 to 600,000 distinct CDR3 sequences in the sample, 20% to 25% were seen once. The specimen comprised PBMCs, mostly from graft donor cells, sampled 360 days after TCRalphabeta/CD19-depleted stem cell transplant. These receptors came from a boy less than two years old who had a stem cell transplant for acute myeloid leukemia, so the T cells may come from the graft donor. The CDR3 runs from the conserved cysteine through the conserved F or W. Each record gives: CDR3 DNA, CDR3 protein, clone size, D gene, V gene, J gene. D genes are given only for firm matches. Clone size is given for some rows only: seen once, a few or many times, or a class if the clone is expanded.

cdr3_nt: TGTGCCAGCAGTTACTTAGGTTCTGGACAGATGAACACTGAAGCTTTCTTT
cdr3_aa: CASSYLGSGQMNTEAFF
clone_size: NA
d_call: NA
v_call: TRBV6-5
j_call: TRBJ1-1

cdr3_nt: TGTGCCAGCAGCTTCAAAGGGACAGGGAAGAACACTGAAGCTTTCTTT
cdr3_aa: CASSFKGTGKNTEAFF
clone_size: NA
d_call: TRBD1
v_call: TRBV27
j_call: TRBJ1-1

cdr3_nt: TGTGCCAGCAGCCCCGGGGGGAACACTGAAGCTTTCTTT
cdr3_aa: CASSPGGNTEAFF
clone_size: few
d_call: NA
v_call: TRBV7-9
j_call: TRBJ1-1

cdr3_nt: TGTGCCAGCGGTAGCGGGTTGTTCGCTGAAGCTTTCTTT
cdr3_aa: CASGSGLFAEAFF
clone_size: few
d_call: NA
v_call: TRBV7-2
j_call: TRBJ1-1

cdr3_nt: TGCAGTGCTATCCGTTCTGGAAACACCATATATTTT
cdr3_aa: CSAIRSGNTIYF
clone_size: NA
d_call: NA
v_call: TRBV20-1
j_call: TRBJ1-3

cdr3_nt: TGCAGTGCTAGAGATAGGGACAGGGGAATTCCCGGGGAGCTGTTTTTT
cdr3_aa: CSARDRDRGIPGELFF
clone_size: few
d_call: TRBD1
v_call: TRBV20-1
j_call: TRBJ2-2

cdr3_nt: TGCGCCAGCAGCCAACATGGAGGGATGTACCAAGAGACCCAGTACTTC
cdr3_aa: CASSQHGGMYQETQYF
clone_size: many
d_call: NA
v_call: TRBV4-1
j_call: TRBJ2-5

cdr3_nt: TGTGCCAGCAGCTTAGAAGCAGGGCAGCTCTCCAATCAGCCCCAGCATTTT
cdr3_aa: CASSLEAGQLSNQPQHF
clone_size: few
d_call: NA
v_call: TRBV7-6
j_call: TRBJ1-5

cdr3_nt: TGCAGTGCTAGAGAGGGTTTCGGCAGGGGAGCTTTCTTT
cdr3_aa: CSAREGFGRGAFF
clone_size: NA
d_call: NA
v_call: TRBV20-1
j_call: TRBJ1-1

cdr3_nt: TGTGCCATCAGCGGATCCCGGGACAACTATAATTCACCCCTCCACTTT
cdr3_aa: CAISGSRDNYNSPLHF
clone_size: few
d_call: NA
v_call: TRBV10-3
j_call: TRBJ1-6

cdr3_nt: TGCGCCAGCAGCCAGGCCTTCGGCCTAGGGACCCAGTACTTC
cdr3_aa: CASSQAFGLGTQYF
clone_size: many
d_call: NA
v_call: TRBV4-3
j_call: TRBJ2-5

cdr3_nt: TGTGCCAGCAACCTAGCGGGGGGGACCGACGAGCAGTACTTC
cdr3_aa: CASNLAGGTDEQYF
clone_size: NA
d_call: TRBD2
v_call: TRBV9
j_call: TRBJ2-7

cdr3_nt: TGTGCCAGCAGCTTATTGTCGGGGGCGGGGGAGACCCAGTACTTC
cdr3_aa: CASSLLSGAGETQYF
clone_size: NA
d_call: NA
v_call: TRBV11-3
j_call: TRBJ2-5

cdr3_nt: TGCAGCGCGGGACAGGGACGGAACACTGAAGCTTTCTTT
cdr3_aa: CSAGQGRNTEAFF
clone_size: many
d_call: TRBD1
v_call: TRBV29-1
j_call: TRBJ1-1

cdr3_nt: TGTGCCAGCAGCTTGAGGTTTCAGGGGGGCGGGTTCGATGAGCAGTTCTTC
cdr3_aa: CASSLRFQGGGFDEQFF
clone_size: few
d_call: NA
v_call: TRBV5-5
j_call: TRBJ2-1

cdr3_nt: TGTGCCAGCAGTTTGGGCCTGCTACACAATGAGCAGTTCTTC
cdr3_aa: CASSLGLLHNEQFF
clone_size: many
d_call: NA
v_call: TRBV6-2/TRBV6-3
j_call: TRBJ2-1

cdr3_nt: TGTGCCAGCAGCCAGCGAACAGGGAGATCACCCCTCCACTTT
cdr3_aa: CASSQRTGRSPLHF
clone_size: many
d_call: NA
v_call: TRBV14
j_call: TRBJ1-6

cdr3_nt: TGTGCCAGCAGCTTTAGTGCGGGACACCTCTCTGGGGCCAACGTCCTGACTTTC
cdr3_aa: CASSFSAGHLSGANVLTF
clone_size: many
d_call: NA
v_call: TRBV11-1
j_call: TRBJ2-6

cdr3_nt: TGCAGTGCTAGAGGGGACAGAACAGACTATGGCTACACCTTC
cdr3_aa: CSARGDRTDYGYTF
clone_size: NA
d_call: TRBD1
v_call: TRBV20-1
j_call: TRBJ1-2

cdr3_nt: TGTGCCAGCAGTTTATCGACCAGGGCCAAGACCCAGTACTTC
cdr3_aa: CASSLSTRAKTQYF
clone_size: few
d_call: NA
v_call: TRBV27
j_call: TRBJ2-5

cdr3_nt: TGCGCCAGCAGCCCATCCCCCAGTTGGGGTGGCGGGACCCAGTACTTC
cdr3_aa: CASSPSPSWGGGTQYF
clone_size: many
d_call: NA
v_call: TRBV4-3
j_call: TRBJ2-5

cdr3_nt: TGTGCCAGCAGCGCCGAGGGGGGAAGTCAGCCCCAGCATTTT
cdr3_aa: CASSAEGGSQPQHF
clone_size: many
d_call: NA
v_call: TRBV9
j_call: TRBJ1-5